The T cell receptor beta chain described here comes from a study of blood T cell repertoires in COVID-19. V was pared by 6 bases and J by 5 bases, with 14 bases of the junction left unmatched. The CDR3 has 16 residues. Germline loops: CDR1 LNHDA, CDR2 SQIVND (reference sequence). The assay was immunoSEQ multiplex PCR, and TCRdb's table has in-frame clones only and misses some. The data contain fewer than 200,000 clones, 70% to 90% of them seen just once; the ten biggest clones take up under 2%. The V call is TRBV19, the J call TRBJ1-2, with TRBD1 identical over 8 bases. Material: peripheral blood. The TCR comes from a man younger than 35 who had recovered from COVID-19. CDR3 sequence: CASSRGSRTGIYGYTF. The CDR3 bases are TGTGCCAGTAGCCGGGGTAGTAGGACAGGGATTTATGGCTACACCTTC.